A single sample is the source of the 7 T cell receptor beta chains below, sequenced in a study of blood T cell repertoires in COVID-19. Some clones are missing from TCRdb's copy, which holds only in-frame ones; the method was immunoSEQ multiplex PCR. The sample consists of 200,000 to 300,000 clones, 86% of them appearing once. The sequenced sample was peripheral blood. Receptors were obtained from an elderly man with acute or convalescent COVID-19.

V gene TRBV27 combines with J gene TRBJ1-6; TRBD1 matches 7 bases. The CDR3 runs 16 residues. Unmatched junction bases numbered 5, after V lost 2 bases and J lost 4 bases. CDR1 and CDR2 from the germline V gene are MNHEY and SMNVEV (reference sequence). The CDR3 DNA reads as TGTGCCAGCAGTTTAGCGGGACAGATTTATAATTCACCCCTCCACTTT. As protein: CASSLAGQIYNSPLHF.

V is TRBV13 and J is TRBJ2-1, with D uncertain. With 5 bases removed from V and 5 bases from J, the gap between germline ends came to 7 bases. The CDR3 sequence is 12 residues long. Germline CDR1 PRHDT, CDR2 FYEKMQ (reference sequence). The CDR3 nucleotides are TGTGCCAGCAGCCGTACAGACAATGAGCAGTTCTTC. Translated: CASSRTDNEQFF. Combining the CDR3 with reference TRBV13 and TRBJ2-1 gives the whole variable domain AAGVIQSPRHLIKEKRETATLKCYPIPRHDTVYWYQQGPGQDPQFLISFYEKMQSDKGSIPDRFSAQQFSDYHSELNMSSLELGDSALYFCASSRTDNEQFFGPGTRLTVL.

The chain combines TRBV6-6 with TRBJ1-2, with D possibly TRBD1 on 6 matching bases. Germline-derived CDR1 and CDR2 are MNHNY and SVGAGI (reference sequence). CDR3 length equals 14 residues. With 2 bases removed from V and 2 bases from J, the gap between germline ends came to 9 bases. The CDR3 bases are TGTGCCAGCAGTTACCTTCAGGGGAACTATGGCTACACCTTC. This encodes CASSYLQGNYGYTF.

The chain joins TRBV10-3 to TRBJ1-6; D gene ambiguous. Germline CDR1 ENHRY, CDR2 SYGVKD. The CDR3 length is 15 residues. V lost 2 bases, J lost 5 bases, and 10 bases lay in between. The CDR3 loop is CAISEGDPDNSPLHF. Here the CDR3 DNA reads TGTGCCATCAGTGAGGGTGATCCAGATAATTCACCCCTCCACTTT.

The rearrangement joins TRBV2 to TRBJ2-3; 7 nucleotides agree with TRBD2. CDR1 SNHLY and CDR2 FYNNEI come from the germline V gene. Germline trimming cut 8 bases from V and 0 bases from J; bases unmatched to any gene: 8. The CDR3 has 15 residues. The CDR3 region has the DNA TGTGCCAGCTCTCGAGGAGCGGGAAGCACAGATACGCAGTATTTT. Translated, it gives CASSRGAGSTDTQYF. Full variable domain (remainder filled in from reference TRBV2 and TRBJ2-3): EPEVTQTPSHQVTQMGQEVILRCVPISNHLYFYWYRQILGQKVEFLVSFYNNEISEKSEIFDDQFSVERPDGSNFTLKIRSTKLEDSAMYFCASSRGAGSTDTQYFGPGTRLTVL.

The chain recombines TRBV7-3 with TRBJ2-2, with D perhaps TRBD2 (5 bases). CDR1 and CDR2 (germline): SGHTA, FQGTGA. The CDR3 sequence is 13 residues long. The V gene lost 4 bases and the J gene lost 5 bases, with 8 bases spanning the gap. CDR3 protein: CASSSQRTGELFF. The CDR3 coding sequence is TGTGCCAGCAGCTCTCAGCGGACCGGGGAGCTGTTTTTT. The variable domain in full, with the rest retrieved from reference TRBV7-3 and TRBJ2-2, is GAGVSQTPSNKVTEKGKYVELRCDPISGHTALYWYRQSLGQGPEFLIYFQGTGAADDSGLPNDRFFAVRPEGSVSTLKIQRTERGDSAVYLCASSSQRTGELFFGEGSRLTVL.

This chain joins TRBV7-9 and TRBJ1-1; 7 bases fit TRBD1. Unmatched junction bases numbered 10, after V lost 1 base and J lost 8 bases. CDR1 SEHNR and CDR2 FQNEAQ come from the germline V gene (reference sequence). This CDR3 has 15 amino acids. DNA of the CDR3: TGTGCCAGCAGCTTAGTGCAGGGGGTAGGCAGCGAAGCTTTCTTT. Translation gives CASSLVQGVGSEAFF.